This T cell receptor beta chain was sequenced during a study of identical twins. Findings and caveats of the study: Conclusions were based on cross-sectional statistical analysis, without following the same donors.

The CDR3 covers 15 residues. Deletions cut 3 bases from V and 0 bases from J, with 11 bases between. cDNA carried unique molecular identifiers, and a universal primer site was added by template switching. TCRdb itself ran the 5' RACE reads through MiXCR, one entry per CDR3 protein. The profile shows 1.5 million or so distinct CDR3 sequences, 32% of them singletons. With regard to this clonotype: Its antigen is still unknown.

Sample: cord blood. This TCR derives from a newborn girl in good health. The chain carries TRBV12-3 or TRBV12-4 and TRBJ1-2; TRBD1 might be the D (5 bases). The CDR3 sequence is CASSFQGRANYGYTF. CDR3 nucleotide sequence: TGTGCCAGCAGTTTCCAGGGTAGGGCTAACTATGGCTACACCTTC.